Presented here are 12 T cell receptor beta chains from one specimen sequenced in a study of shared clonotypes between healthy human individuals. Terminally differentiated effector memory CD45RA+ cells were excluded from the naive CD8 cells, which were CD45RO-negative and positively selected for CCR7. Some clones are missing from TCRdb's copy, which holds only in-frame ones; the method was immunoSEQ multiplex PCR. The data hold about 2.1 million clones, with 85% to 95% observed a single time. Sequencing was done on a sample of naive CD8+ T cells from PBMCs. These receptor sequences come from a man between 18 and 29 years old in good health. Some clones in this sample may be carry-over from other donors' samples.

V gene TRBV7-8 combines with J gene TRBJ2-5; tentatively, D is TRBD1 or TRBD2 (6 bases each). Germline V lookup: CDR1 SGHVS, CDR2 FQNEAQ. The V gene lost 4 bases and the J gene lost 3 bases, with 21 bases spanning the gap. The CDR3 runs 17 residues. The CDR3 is CASSSEQGGGLEETQYF. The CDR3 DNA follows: TGTGCCAGCAGCTCGGAACAGGGAGGAGGATTGGAAGAGACCCAGTACTTC.

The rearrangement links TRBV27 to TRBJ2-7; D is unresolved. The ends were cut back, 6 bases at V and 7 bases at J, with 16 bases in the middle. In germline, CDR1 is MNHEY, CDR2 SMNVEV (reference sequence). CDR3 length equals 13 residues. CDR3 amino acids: CASSPGLGGEQYF. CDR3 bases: TGTGCCAGCAGCCCTGGATTGGGTGGGGAGCAGTACTTC.

The CDR3 DNA reads TGCGCCAGCAGCCAACGAGACAGGGGAGTCTACGAGCAGTACTTC. This gives the protein CASSQRDRGVYEQYF. The genes are TRBV4-1 and TRBJ2-7; TRBD1 matches at 8 bases. This CDR3 is built from 15 residues. Germline loops: CDR1 MGHRA, CDR2 YSYEKL. With V trimmed by 2 bases and J by 3 bases, 6 bases remained unmatched.

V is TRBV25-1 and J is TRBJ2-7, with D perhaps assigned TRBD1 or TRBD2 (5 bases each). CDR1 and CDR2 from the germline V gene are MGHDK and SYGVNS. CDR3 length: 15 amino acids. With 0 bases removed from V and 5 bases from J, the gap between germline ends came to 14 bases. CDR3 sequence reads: CASSEYLGPGNEQYF. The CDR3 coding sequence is TGTGCCAGCAGTGAATATTTGGGACCCGGGAACGAGCAGTACTTC.

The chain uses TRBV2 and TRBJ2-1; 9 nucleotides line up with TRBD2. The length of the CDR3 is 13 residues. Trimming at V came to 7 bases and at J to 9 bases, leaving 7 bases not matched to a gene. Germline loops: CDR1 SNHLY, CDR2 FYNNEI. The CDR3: CASMASGISEQFF. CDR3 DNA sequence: TGTGCCAGCATGGCTAGCGGGATTAGTGAGCAGTTCTTC.

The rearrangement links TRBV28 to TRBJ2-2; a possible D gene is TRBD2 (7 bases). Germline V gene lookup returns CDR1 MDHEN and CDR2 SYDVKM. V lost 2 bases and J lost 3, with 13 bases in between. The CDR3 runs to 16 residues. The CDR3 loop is CASSLAGALDTGELFF. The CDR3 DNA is TGTGCCAGCAGTTTAGCGGGGGCTCTGGACACCGGGGAGCTGTTTTTT.

The DNA of the CDR3 is TGTGCCAGCAGTCCTCGGGGAGCTCCCTATGGCTACACCTTC. Its translation is CASSPRGAPYGYTF. The chain couples TRBV6-5 to TRBJ1-2, with D unclear. This CDR3 is 14 amino acids long. V lost 5 bases, J lost 4 bases, and 14 bases lay in between. Germline-derived CDR1 and CDR2 are MNHEY and SVGAGI.

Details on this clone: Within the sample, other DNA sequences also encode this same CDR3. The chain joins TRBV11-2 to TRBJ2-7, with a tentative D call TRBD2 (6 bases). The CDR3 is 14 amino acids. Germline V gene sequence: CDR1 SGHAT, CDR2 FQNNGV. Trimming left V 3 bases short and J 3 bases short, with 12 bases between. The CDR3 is CASSFGGPLYEQYF. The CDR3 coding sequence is TGTGCCAGCAGCTTCGGAGGGCCCCTCTACGAGCAGTACTTC.

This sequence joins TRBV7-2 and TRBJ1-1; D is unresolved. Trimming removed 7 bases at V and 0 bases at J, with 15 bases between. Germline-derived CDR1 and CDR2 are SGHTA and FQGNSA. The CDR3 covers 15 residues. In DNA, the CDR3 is TGTGCCAGCACCGCCCCGGGGTATTTGAACACTGAAGCTTTCTTT. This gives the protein CASTAPGYLNTEAFF.

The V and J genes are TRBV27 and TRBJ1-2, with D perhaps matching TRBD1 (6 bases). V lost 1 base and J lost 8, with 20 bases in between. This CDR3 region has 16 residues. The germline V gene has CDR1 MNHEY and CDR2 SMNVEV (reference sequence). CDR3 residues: CASSLLGDNPLWGYTF. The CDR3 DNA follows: TGTGCCAGCAGTTTATTGGGGGACAACCCACTATGGGGCTACACCTTC.

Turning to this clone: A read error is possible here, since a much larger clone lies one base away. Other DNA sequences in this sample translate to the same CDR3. The CDR3 sequence: CASSQVRNTEAFF. CDR3 coding DNA: TGCGCCAGCAGCCAAGTTAGGAACACTGAAGCTTTCTTT. V gene TRBV4-1 combines with J gene TRBJ1-1; D is unclear. The germline V gene has CDR1 MGHRA and CDR2 YSYEKL. The CDR3 spans 13 residues. V was clipped by 1 base and J by 1 base, with 4 bases between them.

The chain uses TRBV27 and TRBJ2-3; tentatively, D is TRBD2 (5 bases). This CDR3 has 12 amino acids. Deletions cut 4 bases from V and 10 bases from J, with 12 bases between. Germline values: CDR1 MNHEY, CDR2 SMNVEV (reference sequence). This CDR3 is CASSWTAGAQYF. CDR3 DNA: TGTGCCAGCAGTTGGACTGCCGGGGCGCAGTATTTT.